A single sample is the source of the 16 T cell receptor beta chains below, sequenced in a study of blood T cell repertoires in COVID-19. Sequencing was performed with immunoSEQ multiplex PCR; in TCRdb, only in-frame clones are kept and a portion is missing. The sample includes fewer than 100,000 clones, 88% seen only once; the top ten take around 40%. Sequenced sample: peripheral blood. These receptor sequences come from a human donor in a cohort sampled during active COVID-19.

The chain links TRBV5-6 to TRBJ2-2; possibly TRBD1 for D (5 bases). The CDR3 spans 16 residues. V dropped 5 bases and J dropped 0 bases, with 14 bases sitting between them. CDR1 and CDR2 (germline): SGHDT, YYEEEE. CDR3 sequence reads: CASSPIGQTNTGELFF. In nucleotides, the CDR3 is TGTGCCAGCAGTCCAATTGGACAAACGAACACCGGGGAGCTGTTTTTT.

The chain employs TRBV5-5 and TRBJ1-1; D might be TRBD1 (5 bases). Germline CDR1 reads SGHKS; CDR2 reads YYEKEE (reference sequence). V shed 4 bases and J shed 3 bases, with 13 bases lying between them. The CDR3 runs to 14 residues. The CDR3 DNA reads TGTGCCAGCAGCGTACAGGCTCTGGACACTGAAGCTTTCTTT. Translation: CASSVQALDTEAFF.

This chain uses TRBV5-1 with TRBJ1-4, with 7 bases fitting TRBD1. Germline CDR1 reads SGHRS; CDR2 reads YFSETQ. CDR3 size: 14 residues. The ends lost 1 base at V and 10 bases at J; junction bases unmatched: 7. The CDR3 protein is CASSLTGEDGKLFF. The CDR3 DNA follows: TGCGCCAGCAGCTTGACAGGGGAAGATGGAAAACTGTTTTTT.

J is TRBJ2-5 and V is TRBV4-3, with D uncertain. CDR3 length: 13 residues. The ends were cut back, 0 bases at V and 6 bases at J, with 8 bases in the middle. The germline gives CDR1 LGHNA, CDR2 YSLEER. The CDR3, as DNA: TGCGCCAGCAGCCAAGATCTTATTCAGACCCAGTACTTC. Translating gives CASSQDLIQTQYF.

The V call is TRBV7-2, the J call TRBJ1-1; 8 bases map to TRBD1. V shed 3 bases, J shed 0 bases, and the junction held 12 bases outside the gene matches. Germline CDR1 and CDR2: SGHTA and FQGNSA. The CDR3 runs 18 residues. The CDR3 region is CASSLRGGTGALNTEAFF. DNA of the CDR3: TGTGCCAGCAGCTTGAGGGGGGGGACAGGAGCTTTGAACACTGAAGCTTTCTTT.

Here the CDR3 DNA reads TGTGCCACCAGTGATTTAAATGAGGGACTAGCGGGAGGGCATTTCCTTTGTATTCGGGAGACCCAGTACTTC. Its translation: CATSDLNEGLAGGHFLCIRETQYF. The V call is TRBV24-1, the J call TRBJ2-5; 16 bases line up with TRBD2. The V segment lost 1 base and the J segment 5 bases; nucleotides outside the gene matches: 24. CDR3 length: 24 amino acids. Germline lookup yields CDR1 KGHDR and CDR2 SFDVKD.

The chain recombines TRBV24-1 with TRBJ2-3; TRBD2 is a possible D gene (5 bases). Trimming took off 1 base at V and 0 bases at J, with 13 bases between the two ends. CDR1 KGHDR and CDR2 SFDVKD come from the germline V gene. This CDR3 has 17 amino acids. The CDR3 nucleotides are TGTGCCACCAGTGATTTCCGGGCCGGGGTTAGCACAGATACGCAGTATTTT. Protein: CATSDFRAGVSTDTQYF.

The J gene is TRBJ1-4, the V gene TRBV4-3; possibly TRBD1 for D (5 bases). Germline loops: CDR1 LGHNA, CDR2 YSLEER. V was trimmed by 1 base and J by 7 bases, leaving 13 bases between them. CDR3 length equals 15 residues. Written as DNA, the CDR3 is TGCGCCAGCAGCCAAGGACAGACCCCTACTGAAAAACTGTTTTTT. Translation: CASSQGQTPTEKLFF.

This sequence joins TRBV19 and TRBJ1-2; D is undetermined. V gave up 3 bases and J gave up 4 bases, with 6 bases separating them. The CDR3 has 12 amino acids. Germline CDR1 and CDR2: LNHDA and SQIVND (reference sequence). In DNA, the CDR3 is TGTGCCAGTAGTATGGAGGCCTATGGCTACACCTTC. As protein: CASSMEAYGYTF.

By its share, this clone is large. This rearrangement joins TRBV6-5 to TRBJ2-3, with D perhaps TRBD2 (6 bases). Germline-derived CDR1 and CDR2 are MNHEY and SVGAGI. The length of the CDR3 is 14 residues. Trimming removed 7 bases at V and 8 bases at J, with 19 bases between. The DNA for the CDR3 is TGTGCCAGCAACGAGGAGGGAACGCCCCTTACGCAGTATTTT. Translation: CASNEEGTPLTQYF.

This chain joins TRBV5-1 and TRBJ2-5, with TRBD2 as a possible D gene (6 bases). From germline, CDR1 is SGHRS and CDR2 YFSETQ. V was pared by 0 bases and J by 2 bases, with 14 bases between. This CDR3 comprises 16 residues. The CDR3 protein is CASSLGPGGTQETQYF. CDR3 nucleotides: TGCGCCAGCAGCTTGGGGCCAGGCGGGACTCAAGAGACCCAGTACTTC.

The chain employs TRBV7-3 and TRBJ2-3, with a tentative D call TRBD1 (5 bases). The length of the CDR3 is 14 residues. Trimming took 4 bases from V and 6 from J, leaving 14 bases between them. Looked up from germline, CDR1 is SGHTA and CDR2 is FQGTGA. The CDR3 reads CASSSLGAADTQYF. CDR3 nucleotide sequence: TGTGCCAGCAGCTCCCTTGGGGCGGCGGATACGCAGTATTTT.

The V gene is TRBV14, the J gene TRBJ1-3; D gene unclear. V lost 1 base and J lost 4, with 8 bases in between. The CDR3 sequence is 14 residues long. Germline-derived CDR1 and CDR2 are SGHDN and FVKESK. The CDR3: CASSQVTQGNTIYF. The CDR3 region has the DNA TGTGCCAGCAGCCAAGTTACGCAGGGAAACACCATATATTTT.

This clone was counted only a few times. This chain's CDR3 is CASSFQGTGELFF. CDR3 nucleotides: TGTGCCAGCAGCTTTCAGGGGACCGGGGAGCTGTTTTTT. This chain joins TRBV5-4 and TRBJ2-2; tentatively, D is TRBD1 (6 bases). Germline-derived CDR1 and CDR2 are SGHNT and YYREEE (reference sequence). The V gene lost 2 bases and the J gene lost 5 bases, with 7 bases spanning the gap. The CDR3 totals 13 residues.

The chain employs TRBV9 and TRBJ2-2, with 8 bases identical to TRBD1. CDR3 length equals 16 residues. J lost 0 bases, V lost 0 bases, and 1 base had no gene match. CDR1 SGDLS and CDR2 YYNGEE come from the germline V gene. CDR3 sequence: CASSVAGQANTGELFF. CDR3 in DNA: TGTGCCAGCAGCGTAGCGGGACAGGCGAACACCGGGGAGCTGTTTTTT.

This chain uses TRBV6-2 or TRBV6-3 with TRBJ1-2, with D perhaps matching TRBD1 (6 bases). Trimming stripped 5 bases from V and 1 base from J, with 8 bases between. CDR1 is MNHEY, CDR2 SVGEGT, per germline. This CDR3 contains 13 residues. The CDR3 sequence is CASSPDSNYGYTF. For the CDR3, the DNA is TGTGCCAGCAGTCCGGACAGTAACTATGGCTACACCTTC.